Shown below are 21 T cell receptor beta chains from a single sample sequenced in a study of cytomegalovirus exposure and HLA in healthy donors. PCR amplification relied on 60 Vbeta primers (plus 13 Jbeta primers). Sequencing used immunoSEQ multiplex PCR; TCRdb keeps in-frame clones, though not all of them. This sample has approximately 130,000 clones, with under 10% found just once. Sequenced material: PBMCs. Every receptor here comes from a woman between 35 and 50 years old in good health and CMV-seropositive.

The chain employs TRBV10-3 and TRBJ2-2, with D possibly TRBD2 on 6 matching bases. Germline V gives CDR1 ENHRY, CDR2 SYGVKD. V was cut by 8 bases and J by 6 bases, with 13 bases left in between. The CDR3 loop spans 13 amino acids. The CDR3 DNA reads TGTGCCATCGGGGCGGGACTTCCCGGGGAGCTGTTTTTT. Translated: CAIGAGLPGELFF.

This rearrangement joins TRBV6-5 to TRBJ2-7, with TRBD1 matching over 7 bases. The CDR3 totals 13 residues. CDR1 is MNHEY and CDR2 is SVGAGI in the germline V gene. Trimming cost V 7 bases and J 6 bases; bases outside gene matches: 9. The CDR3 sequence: CASTPTGRAEQYF. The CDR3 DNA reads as TGTGCCAGCACCCCGACAGGGCGTGCCGAGCAGTACTTC.

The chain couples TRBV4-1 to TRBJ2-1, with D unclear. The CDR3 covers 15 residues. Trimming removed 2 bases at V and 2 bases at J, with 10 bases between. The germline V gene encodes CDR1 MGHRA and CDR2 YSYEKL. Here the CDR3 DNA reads TGCGCCAGCAGCCAATTGGAACAGCCCTACAATGAGCAGTTCTTC. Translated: CASSQLEQPYNEQFF.

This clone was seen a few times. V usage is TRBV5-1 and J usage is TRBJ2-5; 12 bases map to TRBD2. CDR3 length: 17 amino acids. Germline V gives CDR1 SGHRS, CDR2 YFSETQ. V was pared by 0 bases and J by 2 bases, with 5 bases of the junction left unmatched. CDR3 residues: CASSLVLAGGGQETQYF. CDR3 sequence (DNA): TGCGCCAGCAGCTTGGTACTAGCGGGGGGCGGGCAAGAGACCCAGTACTTC. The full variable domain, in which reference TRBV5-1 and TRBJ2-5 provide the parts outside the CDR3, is KAGVTQTPRYLIKTRGQQVTLSCSPISGHRSVSWYQQTPGQGLQFLFEYFSETQRNKGNFPGRFSGRQFSNSRSEMNVSTLELGDSALYLCASSLVLAGGGQETQYFGPGTRLLVL.

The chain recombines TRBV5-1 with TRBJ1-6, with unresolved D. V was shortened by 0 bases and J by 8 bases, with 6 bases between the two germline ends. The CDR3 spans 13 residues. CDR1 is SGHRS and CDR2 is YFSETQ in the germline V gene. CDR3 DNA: TGCGCCAGCAGCTTGGAAACAGATTCACCCCTCCACTTT. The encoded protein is CASSLETDSPLHF.

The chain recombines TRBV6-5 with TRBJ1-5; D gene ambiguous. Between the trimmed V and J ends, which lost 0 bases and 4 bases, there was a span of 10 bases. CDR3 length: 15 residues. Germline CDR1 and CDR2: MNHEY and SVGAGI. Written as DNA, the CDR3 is TGTGCCAGCAGTTACTCGGCAGATAAAAATCAGCCCCAGCATTTT. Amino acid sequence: CASSYSADKNQPQHF.

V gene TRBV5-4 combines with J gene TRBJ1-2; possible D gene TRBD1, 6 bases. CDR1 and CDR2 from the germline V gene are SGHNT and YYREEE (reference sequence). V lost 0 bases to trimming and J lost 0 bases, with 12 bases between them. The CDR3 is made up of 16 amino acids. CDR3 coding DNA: TGTGCCAGCAGCTTGGCCCCAGGGGCTCCTAACTATGGCTACACCTTC. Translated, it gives CASSLAPGAPNYGYTF.

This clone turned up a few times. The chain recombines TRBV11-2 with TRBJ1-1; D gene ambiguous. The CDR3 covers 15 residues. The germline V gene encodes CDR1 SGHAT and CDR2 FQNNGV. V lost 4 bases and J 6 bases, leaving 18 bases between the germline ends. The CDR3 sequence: CASSSLRRAGAEAFF. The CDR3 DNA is TGTGCCAGCAGCTCTCTCCGGAGGGCTGGGGCTGAAGCTTTCTTT.

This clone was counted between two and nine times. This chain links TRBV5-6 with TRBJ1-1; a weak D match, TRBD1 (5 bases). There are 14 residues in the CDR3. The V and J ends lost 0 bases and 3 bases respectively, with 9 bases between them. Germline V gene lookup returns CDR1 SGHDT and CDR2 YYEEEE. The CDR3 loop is CASSLAGGDTEAFF. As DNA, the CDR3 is TGTGCCAGCAGCTTGGCGGGGGGGGACACTGAAGCTTTCTTT.

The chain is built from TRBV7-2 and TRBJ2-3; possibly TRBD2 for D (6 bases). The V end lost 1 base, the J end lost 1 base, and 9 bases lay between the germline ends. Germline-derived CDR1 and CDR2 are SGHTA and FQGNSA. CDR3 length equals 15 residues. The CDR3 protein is CASSLEGLGTDTQYF. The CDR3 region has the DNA TGTGCCAGCAGCTTAGAGGGACTTGGCACAGATACGCAGTATTTT.

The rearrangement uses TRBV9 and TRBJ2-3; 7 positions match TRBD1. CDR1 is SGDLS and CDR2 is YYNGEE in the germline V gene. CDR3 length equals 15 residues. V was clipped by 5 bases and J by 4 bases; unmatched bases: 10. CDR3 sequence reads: CASSERDRAPDTQYF. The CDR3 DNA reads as TGTGCCAGCAGTGAAAGAGACAGGGCCCCAGATACGCAGTATTTT.

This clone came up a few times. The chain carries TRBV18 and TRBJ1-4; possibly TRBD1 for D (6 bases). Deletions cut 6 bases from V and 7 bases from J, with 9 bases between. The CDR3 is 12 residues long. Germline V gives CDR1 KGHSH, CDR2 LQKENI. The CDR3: CASSRGGEKLFF. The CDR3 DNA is TGTGCCAGCTCTCGAGGGGGTGAAAAACTGTTTTTT.

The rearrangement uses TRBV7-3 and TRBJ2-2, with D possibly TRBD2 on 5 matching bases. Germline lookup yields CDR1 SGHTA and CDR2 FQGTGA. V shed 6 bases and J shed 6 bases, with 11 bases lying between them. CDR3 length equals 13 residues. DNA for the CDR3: TGTGCCAGCAGTTTAGTAGCGTCCGGGGAGCTGTTTTTT. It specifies CASSLVASGELFF. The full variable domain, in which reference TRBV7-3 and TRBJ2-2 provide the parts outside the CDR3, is GAGVSQTPSNKVTEKGKYVELRCDPISGHTALYWYRQSLGQGPEFLIYFQGTGAADDSGLPNDRFFAVRPEGSVSTLKIQRTERGDSAVYLCASSLVASGELFFGEGSRLTVL.

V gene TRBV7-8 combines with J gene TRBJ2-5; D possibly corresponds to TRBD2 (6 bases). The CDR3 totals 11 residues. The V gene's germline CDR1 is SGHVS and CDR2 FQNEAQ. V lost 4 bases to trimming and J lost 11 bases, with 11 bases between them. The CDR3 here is CASSYLREQYF. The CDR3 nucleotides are TGTGCCAGCAGCTACCTTCGGGAGCAGTACTTC.

CDR3 sequence (DNA): TGCAGCGTTGTAAGTGCGGGGGAAGAGACCCAGTACTTC. It translates to CSVVSAGEETQYF. The chain links TRBV29-1 to TRBJ2-5, with 7 bases aligning to TRBD2. The trim removed 4 bases at V and 3 bases at J, leaving 5 bases unmatched. CDR1 is SQVTM and CDR2 is ANQGSEA in the germline V gene. The CDR3 runs to 13 residues.

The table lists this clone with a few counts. CDR3 sequence (DNA): TGTGCCAGCAGCTCCCGGGGGACCCCGACATCCTACGAGCAGTACTTC. Encoded protein: CASSSRGTPTSYEQYF. The V call is TRBV7-9, the J call TRBJ2-7, with a possible D match to TRBD2 (6 bases). The CDR3 sequence is 16 residues long. CDR1 and CDR2 (germline): SEHNR, FQNEAQ (reference sequence). V was cut by 4 bases and J by 1 base, with 17 bases left in between.

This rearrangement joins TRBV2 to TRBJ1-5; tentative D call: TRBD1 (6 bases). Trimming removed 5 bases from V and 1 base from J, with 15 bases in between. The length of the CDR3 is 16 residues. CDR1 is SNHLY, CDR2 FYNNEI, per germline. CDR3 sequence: CASSSQGMPSNQPQHF. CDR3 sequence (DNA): TGTGCCAGCAGTTCACAGGGAATGCCGAGCAATCAGCCCCAGCATTTT.

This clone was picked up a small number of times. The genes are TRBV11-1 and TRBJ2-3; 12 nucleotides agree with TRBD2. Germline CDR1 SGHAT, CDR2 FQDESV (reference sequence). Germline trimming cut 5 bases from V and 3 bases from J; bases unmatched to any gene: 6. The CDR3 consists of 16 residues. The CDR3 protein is CASSPRLAGVTDTQYF. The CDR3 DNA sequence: TGTGCCAGCAGCCCAAGACTAGCGGGGGTGACAGATACGCAGTATTTT.

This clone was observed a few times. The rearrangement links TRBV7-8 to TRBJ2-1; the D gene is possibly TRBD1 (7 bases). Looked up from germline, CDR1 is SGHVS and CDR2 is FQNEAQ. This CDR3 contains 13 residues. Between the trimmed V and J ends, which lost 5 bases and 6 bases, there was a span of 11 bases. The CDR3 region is CASSPGGPNEQFF. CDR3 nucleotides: TGTGCCAGCAGCCCAGGGGGGCCCAATGAGCAGTTCTTC.

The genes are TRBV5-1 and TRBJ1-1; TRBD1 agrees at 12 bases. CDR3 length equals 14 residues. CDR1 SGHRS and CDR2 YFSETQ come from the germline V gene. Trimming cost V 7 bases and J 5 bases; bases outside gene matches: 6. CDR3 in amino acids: CASGAGQGATEAFF. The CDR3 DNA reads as TGCGCCAGCGGCGCGGGACAGGGGGCGACTGAAGCTTTCTTT.

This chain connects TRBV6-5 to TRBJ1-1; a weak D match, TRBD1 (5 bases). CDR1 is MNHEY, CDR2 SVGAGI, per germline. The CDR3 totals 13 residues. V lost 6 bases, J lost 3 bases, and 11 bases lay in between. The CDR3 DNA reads TGTGCCAGCAGCCGAGACAGTTACACTGAAGCTTTCTTT. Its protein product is CASSRDSYTEAFF.